These T cell receptor beta chains were read from a single sample in a study of blood T cell repertoires in COVID-19. TCRdb's table, derived via immunoSEQ multiplex PCR, lists solely in-frame clones and lacks some. This table has over 150,000 clones, 80% to 90% appearing once. The sample taken for sequencing was peripheral blood. The source is a man between 50 and 59 years old with active or convalescent COVID-19. Each CDR3 is given without its conserved first and last residue.

TRBV29-1 | SVVGSLRRDEQF
TRBV18 | ASDDSRAF
TRBV5-4 | ASSDPRKDLSTEAF
TRBV3-1/TRBV3-2 | ASSQQVPGANVLT
TRBV18 | ASSTGTGDYGYT
TRBV28 | ASSSRDRRAYEQY
TRBV28 | ASSLPLQNQPQH
TRBV3-1/TRBV3-2 | ASSQDYSYEQY
TRBV5-1 | ASSFSGAFTDTQY
TRBV19 | ASKLRQGAEGGSYNEQF
TRBV27 | ASSLEGNYGYT